The 32 T cell receptor beta chains below all came from one sample that was sequenced in a study of blood T cell repertoires in COVID-19. Assay: immunoSEQ multiplex PCR; the TCRdb copy retains only in-frame clones and omits some. This sample has about 250,000 clones, with 86% found just once. Specimen: peripheral blood. The receptors shown here come from a woman aged 80 or over with COVID-19, enrolled during active disease.

This clone has more than one count but fewer than ten. V gene TRBV5-8 combines with J gene TRBJ1-5, with 9 bases fitting TRBD1. CDR3 length: 17 amino acids. Unmatched junction bases numbered 9, after V lost 1 base and J lost 4 bases. The germline CDR1 and CDR2 sequences are SGHTS and YDEGEE. For the CDR3, the DNA is TGTGCCAGCAGCTTGCTGGGAACCGGGACAGGGAATCAGCCCCAGCATTTT. Its protein product is CASSLLGTGTGNQPQHF. Looking up the rest from reference TRBV5-8 and TRBJ1-5 gives the full variable domain: EAGVTQSPTHLIKTRGQQATLRCSPISGHTSVYWYQQALGLGLQFLLWYDEGEERNRGNFPPRFSGRQFPNYSSELNVNALELEDSALYLCASSLLGTGTGNQPQHFGDGTRLSIL.

J is TRBJ2-1 and V is TRBV9; perhaps TRBD1 as D (5 bases). Germline V CDR1 and CDR2: SGDLS, YYNGEE. Trimming took 0 bases from V and 6 from J, leaving 13 bases between them. The CDR3 is made up of 15 amino acids. The CDR3 DNA is TGTGCCAGCAGCGTAGTTGGGGCCGGGTCCAATGAGCAGTTCTTC. It is translated as CASSVVGAGSNEQFF. Variable domain in full (rest from reference TRBV9 and TRBJ2-1): DSGVTQTPKHLITATGQRVTLRCSPRSGDLSVYWYQQSLDQGLQFLIQYYNGEERAKGNILERFSAQQFPDLHSELNLSSLELGDSALYFCASSVVGAGSNEQFFGPGTRLTVL.

The chain is built from TRBV12-3 or TRBV12-4 and TRBJ2-1; D uncertain. This CDR3 is built from 11 residues. The ends were cut back, 4 bases at V and 7 bases at J, with 5 bases in the middle. CDR3 protein: CASSSLNEQFF. CDR3 coding DNA: TGTGCCAGCAGTTCCCTAAATGAGCAGTTCTTC.

The chain carries TRBV18 and TRBJ1-4; the D gene is possibly TRBD1 (6 bases). The CDR3 extends over 14 amino acids. The V gene lost 3 bases and the J gene lost 8 bases, with 13 bases spanning the gap. Per germline, CDR1 KGHSH and CDR2 LQKENI. CDR3 nucleotide sequence: TGTGCCAGCTCACCCCGGCAGGGGCAAGAAAAACTGTTTTTT. Its protein is CASSPRQGQEKLFF. The full variable domain, in which reference TRBV18 and TRBJ1-4 provide the parts outside the CDR3, is NAGVMQNPRHLVRRRGQEARLRCSPMKGHSHVYWYRQLPEEGLKFMVYLQKENIIDESGMPKERFSAEFPKEGPSILRIQQVVRGDSAAYFCASSPRQGQEKLFFGSGTQLSVL.

The V gene is TRBV2, the J gene TRBJ2-2; no clear D gene. Germline values: CDR1 SNHLY, CDR2 FYNNEI. This CDR3 comprises 14 residues. Trimming left V 6 bases short and J 1 base short, with 9 bases between. The CDR3: CASRATLNTGELFF. The CDR3 coding sequence is TGTGCCAGCAGGGCGACTTTGAACACCGGGGAGCTGTTTTTT.

The V and J genes are TRBV6-2 or TRBV6-3 and TRBJ1-1; TRBD1 aligns across 10 bases. The germline V gene encodes CDR1 MNHEY and CDR2 SVGEGT. V dropped 2 bases and J dropped 4; count of bases not matched to a gene: 13. This CDR3 has 18 residues. The CDR3 here is CASSYSRDRGYVGTEAFF. The DNA of the CDR3 is TGTGCCAGCAGTTACAGCCGGGACAGGGGTTATGTAGGCACTGAAGCTTTCTTT.

The chain recombines TRBV13 with TRBJ2-6, with 7 bases matching TRBD1. Germline CDR1 and CDR2: PRHDT and FYEKMQ (reference sequence). The CDR3 is 18 amino acids. V gave up 5 bases and J gave up 1 base; unmatched junction bases: 11. CDR3 residues: CASSPGQAVISGANVLTF. The CDR3 nucleotides read TGTGCCAGCAGCCCCGGACAGGCCGTTATTTCTGGGGCCAACGTCCTGACTTTC.

In its sample, this clone was seen a few times. This chain connects TRBV10-3 to TRBJ1-2; 7 bases line up with TRBD1. Germline CDR1 ENHRY, CDR2 SYGVKD. This CDR3 region has 13 residues. Trimming took 6 bases from V and 5 from J; bases not matched to a gene: 6. The CDR3 reads CAISWDRLYGYTF. The CDR3, as DNA: TGTGCCATCAGCTGGGACAGACTTTATGGCTACACCTTC.

The count of this clone is one. The chain is built from TRBV7-3 and TRBJ2-7, with D possibly being TRBD1 (6 bases). V lost 4 bases, J lost 5 bases, and 18 bases lay in between. Germline CDR1 and CDR2: SGHTA and FQGTGA. CDR3 length equals 15 residues. The CDR3: CASSSGGQGRDEQYF. CDR3 nucleotides: TGTGCCAGCAGCTCCGGCGGGCAGGGGAGAGACGAGCAGTACTTC.

V is TRBV18 and J is TRBJ1-5, with TRBD1 matching over 9 bases. Germline-derived CDR1 and CDR2 are KGHSH and LQKENI. The CDR3 sequence is 15 residues long. Trimming took 3 bases from V and 6 from J; bases not matched to a gene: 6. Here the CDR3 reads CASSPYGQGSQPQHF. The CDR3 DNA is TGTGCCAGCTCACCCTATGGACAGGGGAGTCAGCCCCAGCATTTT.

A single count supports this clone. The J gene is TRBJ2-2, the V gene TRBV5-1, with 8 bases that match TRBD1. V trimming: 4 bases; J trimming: 1 base; junction bases outside the gene matches: 3. Germline CDR1 SGHRS, CDR2 YFSETQ. The CDR3 length is 15 residues. CDR3 loop: CASSPGQGNTGELFF. DNA of the CDR3: TGCGCCAGCAGCCCCGGACAGGGGAACACCGGGGAGCTGTTTTTT.

The chain is built from TRBV10-3 and TRBJ1-6; D is undetermined. Germline V gene lookup returns CDR1 ENHRY and CDR2 SYGVKD. V was clipped by 0 bases and J by 7 bases, with 10 bases between them. The CDR3 extends over 15 amino acids. In DNA form, the CDR3 reads TGTGCCATCAGTGAGTCCCTCGCGGGCAATTCACCCCTCCACTTT. It encodes CAISESLAGNSPLHF.

The V gene is TRBV7-2, the J gene TRBJ2-7, with TRBD1 identical over 8 bases. This CDR3 is built from 14 residues. From germline, CDR1 is SGHTA and CDR2 FQGNSA. Losses at the gene ends were 5 bases for V and 3 bases for J; bases not matched to a gene: 6. Here the CDR3 DNA reads TGTGCCAGCAGCGGACCGGACAGGGACTACGAGCAGTACTTC. This gives the protein CASSGPDRDYEQYF.

V usage is TRBV19 and J usage is TRBJ1-2; possible D gene TRBD1, 5 bases. CDR3 length: 13 residues. CDR1 is LNHDA and CDR2 is SQIVND in the germline V gene (reference sequence). Deletions cut 5 bases from V and 4 bases from J, with 11 bases between. The chain's CDR3 is CASSPQGLYGYTF. The CDR3, as DNA: TGTGCCAGTAGTCCTCAGGGCCTCTATGGCTACACCTTC.

The chain carries TRBV7-9 and TRBJ2-7, with TRBD2 matching 12 bases. V was clipped by 1 base and J by 2 bases; unmatched bases: 3. The CDR3 runs to 16 residues. CDR1 SEHNR and CDR2 FQNEAQ come from the germline V gene (reference sequence). The CDR3 bases are TGTGCCAGCAGCTTAGGTTCTAGCGGGGGGGCCTACGAGCAGTACTTC. It encodes CASSLGSSGGAYEQYF.

The chain carries TRBV28 and TRBJ2-6; a possible D gene is TRBD2 (5 bases). Deletions cut 6 bases from V and 1 base from J, with 16 bases between. CDR3 length: 17 amino acids. From germline, CDR1 is MDHEN and CDR2 SYDVKM. The CDR3 DNA follows: TGTGCCAGCAGCCGATCCGGGGTAGGATCTGGGGCCAACGTCCTGACTTTC. It translates to CASSRSGVGSGANVLTF.

This chain uses TRBV6-5 with TRBJ2-7; 7 nucleotides match TRBD1. Trimming cost V 10 bases and J 6 bases; bases outside gene matches: 6. In germline, CDR1 is MNHEY, CDR2 SVGAGI. The CDR3 loop spans 11 amino acids. CDR3 protein: CATLTGVEQYV. In DNA, the CDR3 is TGTGCCACCCTAACAGGGGTCGAGCAGTACGTC.

The chain carries TRBV28 and TRBJ1-2; 7 nucleotides match TRBD1. The CDR3 totals 15 residues. The trim removed 6 bases at V and 2 bases at J, leaving 9 bases unmatched. Germline V lookup: CDR1 MDHEN, CDR2 SYDVKM. This CDR3 reads CASSSPGGPNYGYTF. The CDR3 coding sequence is TGTGCCAGCAGCTCCCCAGGGGGTCCCAACTATGGCTACACCTTC.

Details on this clone: Different DNA sequences within this sample yield the same CDR3. V usage is TRBV5-1 and J usage is TRBJ1-3; no definite D call. Germline CDR1 SGHRS, CDR2 YFSETQ. The ends were cut back, 4 bases at V and 0 bases at J, with 8 bases in the middle. The CDR3 length is 14 residues. The CDR3 here is CASSLGSSGNTIYF. CDR3 nucleotides: TGCGCCAGCAGCCTAGGATCCTCTGGAAACACCATATATTTT.

J is TRBJ1-2 and V is TRBV28; TRBD1 might be the D (5 bases). From germline, CDR1 is MDHEN and CDR2 SYDVKM. This CDR3 has 12 residues. V was cut by 7 bases and J by 4 bases, with 10 bases left in between. The CDR3, as DNA: TGTGCCAGCAATACAGACAGCTATGGCTACACCTTC. It translates to CASNTDSYGYTF.

V usage is TRBV7-9 and J usage is TRBJ1-4; 7 bases fit TRBD1. V was pared by 5 bases and J by 7 bases, with 7 bases of the junction left unmatched. Germline CDR1 reads SEHNR; CDR2 reads FQNEAQ (reference sequence). This CDR3 comprises 14 residues. The CDR3 reads CASSISRDSEKLFF. The CDR3 region has the DNA TGTGCCAGCAGCATAAGCCGGGACAGTGAAAAACTGTTTTTT. The variable domain in full, completed from reference TRBV7-9 and TRBJ1-4, reads DTGVSQNPRHKITKRGQNVTFRCDPISEHNRLYWYRQTLGQGPEFLTYFQNEAQLEKSRLLSDRFSAERPKGSFSTLEIQRTEQGDSAMYLCASSISRDSEKLFFGSGTQLSVL.

V gene TRBV28 combines with J gene TRBJ1-5, with TRBD1 identical over 7 bases. Looked up from germline, CDR1 is MDHEN and CDR2 is SYDVKM. The trim removed 6 bases at V and 10 bases at J, leaving 15 bases unmatched. This CDR3 has 15 residues. Here the CDR3 DNA reads TGTGCCAGCAGGATTCTCAGGGAAGGGGGCCCCCCCCAGCATTTT. This codes for CASRILREGGPPQHF.

This chain links TRBV18 with TRBJ1-1; 11 bases align to TRBD1. V lost 8 bases, J lost 6 bases, and 8 bases stayed unmatched. Looked up from germline, CDR1 is KGHSH and CDR2 is LQKENI. CDR3 length equals 14 residues. The DNA for the CDR3 is TGTGCCAGCACAGGGACAGGGGGGGACCCTGAAGCTTTCTTT. It is translated as CASTGTGGDPEAFF. Filled out from reference TRBV18 and TRBJ1-1, the complete variable domain reads NAGVMQNPRHLVRRRGQEARLRCSPMKGHSHVYWYRQLPEEGLKFMVYLQKENIIDESGMPKERFSAEFPKEGPSILRIQQVVRGDSAAYFCASTGTGGDPEAFFGQGTRLTVV.

This clone was detected once. CDR3 nucleotide sequence: TGTGCCAGCAGCCAACTAGCGGGGGGACTTCAAGAGACCCAGTACTTC. Translating gives CASSQLAGGLQETQYF. This sequence joins TRBV3-1 (or the pseudogene TRBV3-2) and TRBJ2-5, with 11 bases matching TRBD2. The CDR3 loop spans 16 amino acids. With V trimmed by 2 bases and J by 2 bases, 4 bases remained unmatched. Germline CDR1 is LGHDT and CDR2 is YNNKEL (reference sequence).

This clone came up once. The rearrangement uses TRBV5-8 and TRBJ1-4, with 8 bases that match TRBD1. This CDR3 has 16 amino acids. V lost 3 bases and J lost 5; bases outside the gene matches: 9. Looked up from germline, CDR1 is SGHTS and CDR2 is YDEGEE. The CDR3 coding sequence is TGTGCCAGCAGCTGGACCCAGGGGGCGATGAATGAAAAACTGTTTTTT. This translates into CASSWTQGAMNEKLFF.

The rearrangement joins TRBV30 to TRBJ2-3; 10 nucleotides match TRBD2. The CDR3 loop spans 15 amino acids. CDR1 and CDR2 (germline): GTSNPN, SVGIG (reference sequence). The V segment lost 4 bases and the J segment 4 bases; nucleotides outside the gene matches: 8. Here the CDR3 DNA reads TGTGCCTGGACCCAGAAAGCGGGGGGGCCAGATACGCAGTATTTT. Its translation is CAWTQKAGGPDTQYF.

The chain is built from TRBV7-7 and TRBJ2-1; 8 positions match TRBD2. Per the germline V gene, CDR1 is SSHAT and CDR2 is FNYEAQ (reference sequence). The CDR3 has 15 residues. J gave up 7 bases and V 5 bases, and 10 bases lay outside the gene matches. The CDR3 coding sequence is TGTGCCAGCAGCCCCCGTGGAGCGGGGGCTAATGAGCAGTTCTTC. This encodes CASSPRGAGANEQFF.

The chain combines TRBV29-1 with TRBJ1-2; D gene uncertain. The V end lost 4 bases, the J end lost 8 bases, and 17 bases lay between the germline ends. The length of the CDR3 is 13 residues. Germline V gives CDR1 SQVTM, CDR2 ANQGSEA. CDR3 sequence: CSVGQWAGEGYTF. The CDR3 DNA sequence: TGCAGCGTTGGTCAGTGGGCCGGGGAAGGCTACACCTTC. Combining the CDR3 with reference TRBV29-1 and TRBJ1-2 gives the whole variable domain SAVISQKPSRDICQRGTSLTIQCQVDSQVTMMFWYRQQPGQSLTLIATANQGSEATYESGFVIDKFPISRPNLTFSTLTVSNMSPEDSSIYLCSVGQWAGEGYTFGSGTRLTVV.

The chain employs TRBV5-1 and TRBJ2-7; 9 bases are shared with TRBD1. This CDR3 comprises 15 residues. CDR1 is SGHRS and CDR2 is YFSETQ in the germline V gene. V was clipped by 3 bases and J by 4 bases; unmatched bases: 8. The chain's CDR3 is CASSYRGDRDYEQYF. Written as DNA, the CDR3 is TGCGCCAGCAGCTACAGAGGGGACAGGGATTACGAGCAGTACTTC.

This clone was observed once. The sample has other DNA sequences that encode this CDR3 too. The genes are TRBV4-2 and TRBJ2-1; TRBD1 aligns across 7 bases. V shed 1 base and J 4 bases; nucleotides not matched to a gene: 4. Germline assignment: CDR1 LGHNA and CDR2 YNFKEQ. The CDR3 covers 15 residues. DNA for the CDR3: TGTGCCAGCAGCCAAGGGGGACAGATATACAATGAGCAGTTCTTC. Amino acid sequence: CASSQGGQIYNEQFF.

CDR3 sequence: CASSIAGGRQYGGELFF. The CDR3 DNA follows: TGTGCCAGCAGCATAGCGGGGGGGCGTCAATATGGCGGGGAGCTGTTTTTT. The chain carries TRBV9 and TRBJ2-2; 11 bases agree with TRBD2. Per germline, CDR1 SGDLS and CDR2 YYNGEE. The CDR3 runs to 17 residues. The junction had 12 bases not matched to a gene; V was cut back by 4 bases and J by 7 bases.

This clone was recorded once. This chain links TRBV6-2 or TRBV6-3 with TRBJ2-4; D gene uncertain. This CDR3 is 15 amino acids long. V lost 0 bases and J lost 1, with 7 bases in between. CDR1 is MNHEY, CDR2 SVGEGT, per germline. CDR3 coding DNA: TGTGCCAGCAGTTACTCGGCTTTGGCCAAAAACATTCAGTACTTC. This gives the protein CASSYSALAKNIQYF.